The 29 T cell receptor beta chains below come from one sample, sequenced in a study of shared clonotypes between healthy human individuals. TCRdb keeps only in-frame clones here, not all; method: immunoSEQ multiplex PCR. The top ten clones hold around 1.1% of a sample with some 2 million clones, 85% to 95% of them seen once. The naive CD8 fraction comprised CD45RO-negative cells positively selected for CCR7 and excluded terminally differentiated effector memory CD45RA+ cells. Sequenced input: naive CD8+ T cells sorted from blood. The source of these receptors is a young man in good health.

The sample holds a few counts of this clone. The chain combines TRBV5-1 with TRBJ1-4; no firm D call. This CDR3 is 13 amino acids long. The V end lost 0 bases, the J end lost 5 bases, and 5 bases lay between the germline ends. Per germline, CDR1 SGHRS and CDR2 YFSETQ. CDR3 in amino acids: CASSLGGNEKLFF. In DNA form, the CDR3 reads TGCGCCAGCAGCTTGGGCGGGAATGAAAAACTGTTTTTT.

Of note for this clone: The DNA is omitted, as the CDR3 cannot be located on it reliably, and the CDR3 follows TCRdb's listing. Here the CDR3 reads CTSSQVGQGSTGELFF. This chain joins TRBV1 and TRBJ2-2; the D call TRBD1 from the table was never checked on the DNA. TRBV1 counts as a pseudogene. The CDR3 length is 16 residues, termini included.

The DNA for the CDR3 is TGTGCCAGCAGCGCCGTACTAGCGGTCACAGATACGCAGTATTTT. Translation gives CASSAVLAVTDTQYF. The chain uses TRBV9 and TRBJ2-3; TRBD2 agrees at 8 bases. The CDR3 runs to 15 residues. With V trimmed by 3 bases and J by 2 bases, 5 bases remained unmatched. Germline CDR1 SGDLS, CDR2 YYNGEE.

The V and J genes are TRBV5-4 and TRBJ2-7; tentatively, D is TRBD1 (7 bases). The CDR3 is 13 amino acids. Between the trimmed V and J ends, which lost 4 bases and 4 bases, there was a span of 12 bases. CDR1 is SGHNT and CDR2 is YYREEE in the germline V gene (reference sequence). The CDR3 DNA reads as TGTGCCAGCAGCCAGGGGGGCACATACGAGCAGTACTTC. Translated, it gives CASSQGGTYEQYF.

This chain connects TRBV2 to TRBJ2-7; a weak D match, TRBD2 (6 bases). V shed 0 bases and J shed 4 bases, with 22 bases lying between them. The CDR3 contains 18 residues. Germline CDR1 is SNHLY and CDR2 is FYNNEI. The CDR3 DNA is TGTGCCAGCAGTGAAGCGCCTGCTGAAACTATGGCGGGGTACGAGCAGTACTTC. This codes for CASSEAPAETMAGYEQYF.

This clone was counted between two and nine times. V usage is TRBV7-9 and J usage is TRBJ2-7, with a tentative D call TRBD2 (5 bases). Germline V CDR1 and CDR2: SEHNR, FQNEAQ (reference sequence). The CDR3 is 13 residues long. V lost 4 bases and J 4 bases, leaving 11 bases between the germline ends. This CDR3 reads CASSWGAAYEQYF. DNA for the CDR3: TGTGCCAGCAGCTGGGGAGCGGCATACGAGCAGTACTTC.

The chain combines TRBV27 with TRBJ1-4; the D is unclear. This CDR3 region has 13 residues. V was trimmed by 7 bases and J by 5 bases, leaving 11 bases between them. Germline-derived CDR1 and CDR2 are MNHEY and SMNVEV (reference sequence). The CDR3 DNA sequence: TGTGCCAGCACTAACACAAGGAATGAAAAACTGTTTTTT. This sequence encodes CASTNTRNEKLFF.

This clone was observed a single time. The gene calls are TRBV9 and TRBJ1-1; D is undetermined. The CDR3 covers 13 residues. V was pared by 0 bases and J by 7 bases, with 10 bases between. Germline CDR1 and CDR2: SGDLS and YYNGEE. CDR3 DNA sequence: TGTGCCAGCAGCGTAGAGGGCCAGAATGAAGCTTTCTTT. The encoded protein is CASSVEGQNEAFF.

This sequence joins TRBV15 and TRBJ2-5; no definite D call. This CDR3 is 14 amino acids long. Germline V gives CDR1 LNHNV, CDR2 YYDKDF (reference sequence). Trimming removed 0 bases at V and 5 bases at J, with 10 bases between. CDR3 protein: CATSRDKGLETQYF. In DNA, the CDR3 is TGTGCCACCAGCAGAGATAAAGGGTTGGAGACCCAGTACTTC.

The rearrangement joins TRBV10-2 to TRBJ2-1, with 13 positions matching TRBD2. The CDR3 contains 14 residues. The V gene end was trimmed by 5 bases and the J gene end by 7 bases; junction bases not matched to a gene: 2. CDR1 WSHSY and CDR2 SAAADI come from the germline V gene. CDR3 sequence reads: CASSLGLAGNEQFF. CDR3 nucleotides: TGCGCCAGCAGTTTGGGACTAGCGGGAAATGAGCAGTTCTTC.

This chain links TRBV28 with TRBJ1-1, with D unclear. CDR3 size: 15 residues. Germline V gives CDR1 MDHEN, CDR2 SYDVKM. The ends were cut back, 8 bases at V and 0 bases at J, with 16 bases in the middle. CDR3 region: CASGRHQEMNTEAFF. In DNA, the CDR3 is TGTGCCAGCGGGCGTCATCAGGAGATGAACACTGAAGCTTTCTTT.

The rearrangement joins TRBV5-1 to TRBJ2-3; 14 bases are shared with TRBD2. Trimming took 5 bases from V and 10 from J; bases not matched to a gene: 6. Germline-derived CDR1 and CDR2 are SGHRS and YFSETQ. This CDR3 has 14 amino acids. The CDR3 reads CASRPGLAGGPQYF. The CDR3 region has the DNA TGCGCCAGCAGACCCGGACTAGCGGGAGGCCCGCAGTATTTT. The full variable domain, its missing parts supplied by reference TRBV5-1 and TRBJ2-3, is KAGVTQTPRYLIKTRGQQVTLSCSPISGHRSVSWYQQTPGQGLQFLFEYFSETQRNKGNFPGRFSGRQFSNSRSEMNVSTLELGDSALYLCASRPGLAGGPQYFGPGTRLTVL.

The J gene is TRBJ1-5, the V gene TRBV28; possible D gene TRBD1, 5 bases. Germline loops: CDR1 MDHEN, CDR2 SYDVKM. The CDR3 contains 16 residues. V was trimmed by 6 bases and J by 0 bases, leaving 15 bases between them. The CDR3 coding sequence is TGTGCCAGCAGCCCCCTCGGGACCCTTAGCAATCAGCCCCAGCATTTT. This translates into CASSPLGTLSNQPQHF.

The chain uses TRBV6-5 and TRBJ2-5, with 12 bases that match TRBD2. Unmatched junction bases numbered 7, after V lost 3 bases and J lost 5 bases. The CDR3 has 16 residues. Per germline, CDR1 MNHEY and CDR2 SVGAGI. As DNA, the CDR3 is TGTGCCAGCAGTTATACTAGCGGGGGGCCGTATGAGACCCAGTACTTC. This codes for CASSYTSGGPYETQYF.

The V call is TRBV11-2, the J call TRBJ2-2; perhaps TRBD2 as D (6 bases). The germline gives CDR1 SGHAT, CDR2 FQNNGV. Between the trimmed V and J ends, which lost 5 bases and 0 bases, there was a span of 22 bases. The CDR3 has 19 residues. The CDR3 reads CASSGGKGLASANTGELFF. For the CDR3, the DNA is TGTGCCAGCAGCGGAGGAAAGGGGCTAGCGAGCGCGAACACCGGGGAGCTGTTTTTT.

The chain carries TRBV2 and TRBJ2-6; 8 nucleotides align to TRBD2. The CDR3 length is 18 residues. With V trimmed by 3 bases and J by 1 base, 8 bases remained unmatched. Germline V gene sequence: CDR1 SNHLY, CDR2 FYNNEI. The CDR3 sequence: CASSDSGLALSGANVLTF. The CDR3 nucleotides read TGTGCCAGCAGTGATTCTGGACTAGCCCTGTCTGGGGCCAACGTCCTGACTTTC. The complete variable domain, with remaining parts taken from reference TRBV2 and TRBJ2-6, reads EPEVTQTPSHQVTQMGQEVILRCVPISNHLYFYWYRQILGQKVEFLVSFYNNEISEKSEIFDDQFSVERPDGSNFTLKIRSTKLEDSAMYFCASSDSGLALSGANVLTFGAGSRLTVL.

The chain combines TRBV11-3 with TRBJ1-3, with D unclear. V was pared by 11 bases and J by 1 base, with 24 bases between. This CDR3 region has 17 residues. Germline CDR1 SGHNT, CDR2 YENEEA. The CDR3, as DNA: TGTGCCTCTGTAGGCGGTGAGGGAAGAGAATCTGGAAACACCATATATTTT. It is translated as CASVGGEGRESGNTIYF.

This clone was counted a few times. Here the CDR3 DNA reads TGTGCCATCAGTGAGTCCGGGGTTTTGACTGGAAACACCATATATTTT. Translated: CAISESGVLTGNTIYF. The chain employs TRBV10-3 and TRBJ1-3, with D unresolved. The germline V and J ends were trimmed by 0 bases and 2 bases, with 11 bases remaining between them. Germline V gene lookup returns CDR1 ENHRY and CDR2 SYGVKD. This CDR3 is 16 amino acids long.

As for this clone: This sample also contains other DNA sequences that code for the same CDR3. The gene calls are TRBV13 and TRBJ2-7; 7 positions match TRBD1. The CDR3 is 15 amino acids. CDR1 is PRHDT and CDR2 is FYEKMQ in the germline V gene (reference sequence). J gave up 0 bases and V 1 base, and 3 bases lay outside the gene matches. The CDR3: CASSLAGGGSYEQYF. The DNA for the CDR3 is TGTGCCAGCAGCTTAGCAGGGGGTGGCTCCTACGAGCAGTACTTC. Looking up the rest from reference TRBV13 and TRBJ2-7 gives the full variable domain: AAGVIQSPRHLIKEKRETATLKCYPIPRHDTVYWYQQGPGQDPQFLISFYEKMQSDKGSIPDRFSAQQFSDYHSELNMSSLELGDSALYFCASSLAGGGSYEQYFGPGTRLTVT.

The gene calls are TRBV6-1 and TRBJ2-7; tentative D call: TRBD1 (5 bases). CDR1 MNHNS and CDR2 SASEGT come from the germline V gene. The CDR3 loop spans 15 amino acids. V was pared by 3 bases and J by 3 bases, with 15 bases between. CDR3 coding DNA: TGTGCCAGCAGTGACATCTCAGGGAAGGGCTACGAGCAGTACTTC. Translated, it gives CASSDISGKGYEQYF.

This sequence joins TRBV7-9 and TRBJ2-1; 9 bases map to TRBD2. CDR1 and CDR2 from the germline V gene are SEHNR and FQNEAQ (reference sequence). The CDR3 has 16 residues. V was clipped by 8 bases and J by 4 bases; unmatched bases: 12. CDR3 residues: CASADFSAGGYNEQFF. CDR3 coding DNA: TGTGCCAGCGCGGATTTTTCAGCGGGGGGATACAATGAGCAGTTCTTC.

The J gene is TRBJ2-2, the V gene TRBV7-3; 8 positions match TRBD2. Per germline, CDR1 SGHTA and CDR2 FQGTGA. The CDR3 length is 16 residues. V was clipped by 5 bases and J by 0 bases; unmatched bases: 5. The CDR3: CASSQRGTTNTGELFF. The CDR3 nucleotides are TGTGCCAGCAGCCAGCGGGGGACCACGAACACCGGGGAGCTGTTTTTT.

The chain combines TRBV13 with TRBJ2-7; D gene unclear. This CDR3 is 14 amino acids long. Deletions cut 1 base from V and 2 bases from J, with 9 bases between. Germline CDR1 and CDR2: PRHDT and FYEKMQ (reference sequence). CDR3 sequence (DNA): TGTGCCAGCAGCTTAGTGGGCCAACCCTACGAGCAGTACTTC. Residues: CASSLVGQPYEQYF.

The chain couples TRBV6-6 to TRBJ1-1; D gene ambiguous. V was cut by 6 bases and J by 4 bases, with 6 bases left in between. The CDR3 consists of 11 residues. The germline gives CDR1 MNHNY, CDR2 SVGAGI (reference sequence). Here the CDR3 DNA reads TGTGCCAGCAGGTGGGGCACTGAAGCTTTCTTT. This gives the protein CASRWGTEAFF.

The rearrangement joins TRBV28 to TRBJ2-3, with D perhaps TRBD2 (5 bases). The germline V and J ends were trimmed by 2 bases and 5 bases, with 8 bases remaining between them. CDR1 MDHEN and CDR2 SYDVKM come from the germline V gene. The CDR3 is 13 residues long. This CDR3 reads CASSLMEVDTQYF. CDR3 sequence (DNA): TGTGCCAGCAGTTTAATGGAGGTAGATACGCAGTATTTT.

The genes are TRBV4-2 and TRBJ2-5; no definite D call. This CDR3 region has 13 residues. V gave up 0 bases and J gave up 3 bases, with 5 bases separating them. Germline V gene data show CDR1 as LGHNA and CDR2 as YNFKEQ. CDR3 coding DNA: TGTGCCAGCAGCCAAGAAGTTGAAGAGACCCAGTACTTC. Translating gives CASSQEVEETQYF.

The J gene is TRBJ2-7, the V gene TRBV7-6, with 12 bases lining up with TRBD2. Germline V gives CDR1 SGHVS, CDR2 FNYEAQ. The CDR3 loop spans 15 amino acids. With 4 bases clipped from V and 2 bases from J, the junction kept 3 bases outside the gene matches. The CDR3 region has the DNA TGTGCCAGCAGCTCAGGACTAGCGGGAACCTACGAGCAGTACTTC. This gives the protein CASSSGLAGTYEQYF. Together with reference TRBV7-6 and TRBJ2-7, the CDR3 gives the full variable domain: GAGVSQSPRYKVTKRGQDVALRCDPISGHVSLYWYRQALGQGPEFLTYFNYEAQQDKSGLPNDRFSAERPEGSISTLTIQRTEQRDSAMYRCASSSGLAGTYEQYFGPGTRLTVT.

The chain joins TRBV27 to TRBJ1-2; 9 bases are a match to TRBD1. With V trimmed by 3 bases and J by 5 bases, 4 bases remained unmatched. The V gene's germline CDR1 is MNHEY and CDR2 SMNVEV (reference sequence). This CDR3 has 14 amino acids. CDR3 sequence: CASSFTGGAYGYTF. In DNA form, the CDR3 reads TGTGCCAGCAGTTTCACAGGGGGCGCATATGGCTACACCTTC.

Notes on this clone: In the same sample, other DNA sequences code for this CDR3. The CDR3 here is CASSPNNEQFF. In DNA form, the CDR3 reads TGTGCCAGCAGCCCTAACAATGAGCAGTTCTTC. V is TRBV11-2 and J is TRBJ2-1; unclear D gene. Trimming stripped 5 bases from V and 5 bases from J, with 4 bases between. This CDR3 has 11 residues. Germline CDR1 is SGHAT and CDR2 is FQNNGV.